A single sample is the source of the 17 T cell receptor beta chains below, sequenced in a study of T-cell memory formation after mild COVID-19. One entry per CDR3 protein, called by TCRdb with MiXCR from the 5' RACE reads. This table has a few hundred thousand distinct CDR3 sequences, around 8% appearing once. The sample comprised PBMCs or a T cell subset sorted from them (not recorded which). The source of these receptors is a man between 18 and 35 years old who had mild COVID-19 (a few samples of this study predate the infection). Cell type and time point are not known.

This chain uses TRBV5-6 with TRBJ1-2; 7 nucleotides agree with TRBD1. This CDR3 is 15 amino acids long. In germline, CDR1 is SGHDT, CDR2 YYEEEE. V lost 2 bases, J lost 2 bases, and 6 bases stayed unmatched. The CDR3 DNA is TGTGCCAGCAGCTTTGGGGACAGAGTCAACTATGGCTACACCTTC. It codes for CASSFGDRVNYGYTF.

In this sample, this clonotype turned up a few times. The chain joins TRBV6-5 to TRBJ1-1; unclear D gene. The CDR3 is 15 residues long. V shed 0 bases and J shed 4 bases, with 12 bases lying between them. Germline loops: CDR1 MNHEY, CDR2 SVGAGI. The CDR3 coding sequence is TGTGCCAGCAGTTACTCCCGTCCGGCGGGCACTGAAGCTTTCTTT. This encodes CASSYSRPAGTEAFF.

The rearrangement uses TRBV10-2 and TRBJ2-5; tentative D call: TRBD1 (5 bases). The CDR3 has 15 amino acids. Germline loops: CDR1 WSHSY, CDR2 SAAADI. Trimming left V 5 bases short and J 0 bases short, with 13 bases between. CDR3 residues: CASSWGRANQETQYF. For the CDR3, the DNA is TGCGCCAGCAGTTGGGGCCGGGCGAACCAAGAGACCCAGTACTTC.

This clonotype was counted at least ten times. This sequence joins TRBV12-3 or TRBV12-4 and TRBJ2-3; no clear D gene. The length of the CDR3 is 13 residues. V was clipped by 6 bases and J by 3 bases, with 10 bases between them. DNA for the CDR3: TGTGCCAGCAGGGCGGACGGGACAGATACGCAGTATTTT. Translating it yields CASRADGTDTQYF.

This clonotype was seen ten or more times. The chain uses TRBV20-1 and TRBJ2-2; D is unresolved. Between the trimmed V and J ends, which lost 3 bases and 7 bases, there was a span of 12 bases. The length of the CDR3 is 13 residues. Germline assignment: CDR1 DFQATT and CDR2 SNEGSKA (reference sequence). CDR3 nucleotide sequence: TGCAGTGCTAGTGCTGACAAATACGGGGAGCTGTTTTTT. Encoded protein: CSASADKYGELFF.

Many counts were recorded for this clonotype. This chain connects TRBV12-3 or TRBV12-4 to TRBJ2-7; D not resolved. Trimming removed 6 bases at V and 2 bases at J, with 8 bases between. The CDR3 spans 12 residues. CDR3 protein: CASRGPTYEQYF. Here the CDR3 DNA reads TGTGCCAGCAGAGGACCGACCTACGAGCAGTACTTC.

The chain uses TRBV11-2 and TRBJ2-7; TRBD2 is a possible D gene (5 bases). The V end was cut by 1 base, the J end by 2 bases, with 12 bases between. CDR3 size: 15 residues. Germline assignment: CDR1 SGHAT and CDR2 FQNNGV. In nucleotides, the CDR3 is TGTGCCAGCAGCTTAGTACGAGGGTCCCCCTACGAGCAGTACTTC. It yields the protein CASSLVRGSPYEQYF.

The chain links TRBV21-1 to TRBJ1-5; the table's D call, TRBD1, has no DNA check behind it. TRBV21-1 is classified as a pseudogene. This CDR3 contains 14 residues. The CDR3 is CASSIGQSNQPQHF. As DNA, the CDR3 is TGTGCCAGCAGCATAGGACAGAGCAATCAGCCCCAGCATTTT.

The CDR3 is CATSRDGLYNEQFF. The CDR3 region has the DNA TGTGCCACCAGCAGGGACGGTTTGTACAATGAGCAGTTCTTC. This chain joins TRBV15 and TRBJ2-1; D unclear. The CDR3 has 14 amino acids. Germline CDR1 is LNHNV and CDR2 is YYDKDF (reference sequence). The V gene lost 3 bases and the J gene lost 4 bases, with 10 bases spanning the gap.

This clonotype was recorded at least ten times. The V and J genes are TRBV12-3 or TRBV12-4 and TRBJ1-5; D possibly corresponds to TRBD1 (6 bases). V gave up 5 bases and J gave up 4 bases, with 9 bases separating them. This CDR3 is built from 13 residues. As DNA, the CDR3 is TGTGCCAGCAGTACACAGGGTAATCAGCCCCAGCATTTT. Protein sequence: CASSTQGNQPQHF.

In its sample, this clonotype was seen many times. The V and J genes are TRBV5-1 and TRBJ1-6; D unclear. V was clipped by 1 base and J by 8 bases, with 7 bases between them. In germline, CDR1 is SGHRS, CDR2 YFSETQ. The CDR3 sequence is 13 residues long. The CDR3 DNA reads as TGCGCCAGCAGCTTGAAGGTCGATTCACCCCTCCACTTT. This codes for CASSLKVDSPLHF.

This clonotype appeared a few times. The J gene is TRBJ2-3, the V gene TRBV5-4, with D unresolved. Germline V gene sequence: CDR1 SGHNT, CDR2 YYREEE (reference sequence). The CDR3 is 13 amino acids. V was trimmed by 4 bases and J by 4 bases, leaving 10 bases between them. The DNA of the CDR3 is TGTGCCAGCAGCCTCGTCCCCGCAGATACGCAGTATTTT. Residues: CASSLVPADTQYF.

This chain links TRBV4-3 with TRBJ1-2, with D possibly TRBD1 on 6 matching bases. The V gene's germline CDR1 is LGHNA and CDR2 YSLEER. CDR3 length equals 15 residues. V was trimmed by 6 bases and J by 4 bases, leaving 18 bases between them. As DNA, the CDR3 is TGCGCCAGCAGACTACAAACGGGGGCGACCTATGGCTACACCTTC. Residues: CASRLQTGATYGYTF.

This clonotype was seen only a few times. J is TRBJ1-2 and V is TRBV7-9, with 7 positions matching TRBD1. The germline gives CDR1 SEHNR, CDR2 FQNEAQ (reference sequence). CDR3 length: 15 residues. J was trimmed by 3 bases and V by 1 base; bases with no gene match: 5. The CDR3 protein is CASSLEPRGDYGYTF. The CDR3 nucleotides are TGTGCCAGCAGCTTAGAGCCCAGGGGGGACTATGGCTACACCTTC.

The rearrangement joins TRBV12-3 or TRBV12-4 to TRBJ1-5; 7 bases map to TRBD1. V dropped 5 bases and J dropped 5; count of bases not matched to a gene: 6. The CDR3 is 14 residues long. CDR3 residues: CASSPIDRDQPQHF. The DNA for the CDR3 is TGTGCCAGCAGTCCCATCGACAGGGATCAGCCCCAGCATTTT.

The V and J genes are TRBV6-4 and TRBJ2-3; TRBD2 is a possible D gene (7 bases). The CDR3 is made up of 16 amino acids. Germline V gene lookup returns CDR1 MRHNA and CDR2 SNTAGT. V lost 2 bases and J lost 2, with 14 bases in between. CDR3 sequence reads: CASSDRGGGSTDTQYF. The CDR3 region has the DNA TGTGCCAGCAGTGACCGTGGGGGGGGCTCCACAGATACGCAGTATTTT.

The chain uses TRBV7-9 and TRBJ1-4; no definite D call. V lost 0 bases, J lost 5 bases, and 7 bases lay in between. Germline CDR1 and CDR2: SEHNR and FQNEAQ (reference sequence). The length of the CDR3 is 14 residues. The chain's CDR3 is CASSLAVTNEKLFF. CDR3 in DNA: TGTGCCAGCAGCTTAGCAGTCACAAATGAAAAACTGTTTTTT. The variable domain in full, completed from reference TRBV7-9 and TRBJ1-4, reads DTGVSQNPRHKITKRGQNVTFRCDPISEHNRLYWYRQTLGQGPEFLTYFQNEAQLEKSRLLSDRFSAERPKGSFSTLEIQRTEQGDSAMYLCASSLAVTNEKLFFGSGTQLSVL.